The entry below gives a single T cell receptor beta chain sequence along with its context. The antigen is undetermined. These data come from a study of cytomegalovirus exposure and HLA in healthy donors. General observations from the study: Exclusion as indistinguishable affected some V segments, including TRBV6-2 and TRBV6-3.

Researchers ran the PCR with 60 Vbeta and 13 Jbeta primers. Clones were read by immunoSEQ multiplex PCR, and TCRdb kept only the in-frame ones, dropping some. The sample has some 130,000 clones; approximately 80% are singletons. Looked up from germline, CDR1 is SQVTM and CDR2 is ANQGSEA. The CDR3 sequence is 13 residues long. This sequence was found in a woman under 30 in good health and CMV-seronegative. The source material was PBMCs. V usage is TRBV29-1 and J usage is TRBJ1-1, with 12 bases lining up with TRBD1. The CDR3 loop is CRGQGAEWTEAFF. The DNA for the CDR3 is TGCCGGGGACAGGGGGCCGAATGGACTGAAGCTTTCTTT.